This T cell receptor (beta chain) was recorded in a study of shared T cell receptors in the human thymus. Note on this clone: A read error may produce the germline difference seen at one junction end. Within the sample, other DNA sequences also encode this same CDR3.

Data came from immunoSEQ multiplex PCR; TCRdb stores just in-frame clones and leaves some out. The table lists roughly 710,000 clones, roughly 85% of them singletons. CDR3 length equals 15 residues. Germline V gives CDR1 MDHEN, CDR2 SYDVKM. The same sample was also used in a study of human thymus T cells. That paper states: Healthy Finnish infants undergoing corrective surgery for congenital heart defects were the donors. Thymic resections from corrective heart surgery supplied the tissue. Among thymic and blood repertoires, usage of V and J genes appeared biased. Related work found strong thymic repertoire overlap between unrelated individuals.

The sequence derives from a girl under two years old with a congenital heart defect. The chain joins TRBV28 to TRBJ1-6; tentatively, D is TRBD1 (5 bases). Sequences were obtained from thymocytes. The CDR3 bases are TGTGCCAGCGATTGGCGACAGCCCGATAATTCCCCCCTCCACTTT. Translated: CASDWRQPDNSPLHF.